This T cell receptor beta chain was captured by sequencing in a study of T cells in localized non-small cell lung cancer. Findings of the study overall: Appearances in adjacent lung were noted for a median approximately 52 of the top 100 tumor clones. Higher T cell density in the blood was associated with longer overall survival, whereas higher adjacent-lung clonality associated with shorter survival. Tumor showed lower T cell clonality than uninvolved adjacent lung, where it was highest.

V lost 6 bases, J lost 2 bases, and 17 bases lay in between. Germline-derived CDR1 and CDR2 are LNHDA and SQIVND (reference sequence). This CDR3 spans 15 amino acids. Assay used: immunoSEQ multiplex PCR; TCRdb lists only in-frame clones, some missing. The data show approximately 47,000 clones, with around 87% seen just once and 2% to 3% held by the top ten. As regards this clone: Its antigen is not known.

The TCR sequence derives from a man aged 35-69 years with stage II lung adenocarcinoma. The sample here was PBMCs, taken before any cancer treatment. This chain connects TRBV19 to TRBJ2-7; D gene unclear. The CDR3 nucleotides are TGTGCCAGTAGACTTGAACACTTTCAGCCCTACGAGCAGTACTTC. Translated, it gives CASRLEHFQPYEQYF.